The 31 T cell receptor beta chains presented below share a single source sample, sequenced in a study of blood T cell repertoires in COVID-19. Only in-frame clones appear in the TCRdb table, and some are missing; sequencing was by immunoSEQ multiplex PCR. The data contain fewer than 500,000 clones, around 89% of them seen just once; the ten biggest clones take up around 0.97%. Sample: PBMCs or T cells enriched from blood (not recorded which). The receptors come from a woman between 25 and 40 years old with acute COVID-19.

V usage is TRBV6-1 and J usage is TRBJ1-1, with D possibly being TRBD1 (6 bases). Trimming removed 0 bases at V and 0 bases at J, with 14 bases between. The CDR3 covers 17 residues. Germline lookup yields CDR1 MNHNS and CDR2 SASEGT. DNA of the CDR3: TGTGCCAGCAGTGAAGCGCGCCTAAGGGGGATGAACACTGAAGCTTTCTTT. Its protein is CASSEARLRGMNTEAFF.

V usage is TRBV9 and J usage is TRBJ2-3; possibly TRBD2 for D (6 bases). The CDR3 totals 15 residues. Germline loops: CDR1 SGDLS, CDR2 YYNGEE. V gave up 3 bases and J gave up 3 bases, with 14 bases separating them. The CDR3 nucleotides are TGTGCCAGCAGCGCGCCTAGCGTGGGAACAGATACGCAGTATTTT. Translated, it gives CASSAPSVGTDTQYF. Using reference TRBV9 and TRBJ2-3 for the parts outside the CDR3, the full variable domain is DSGVTQTPKHLITATGQRVTLRCSPRSGDLSVYWYQQSLDQGLQFLIQYYNGEERAKGNILERFSAQQFPDLHSELNLSSLELGDSALYFCASSAPSVGTDTQYFGPGTRLTVL.

This clone showed up just once. The V and J genes are TRBV9 and TRBJ1-2, with TRBD1 matching 7 bases. CDR3 length: 15 residues. Germline V CDR1 and CDR2: SGDLS, YYNGEE. J gave up 3 bases and V 0 bases, and 5 bases lay outside the gene matches. As DNA, the CDR3 is TGTGCCAGCAGCGTAGCCGGGACAGCCTACTATGGCTACACCTTC. Its translation is CASSVAGTAYYGYTF.

The rearrangement links TRBV5-1 to TRBJ2-1, with D perhaps TRBD2 (5 bases). This CDR3 is 15 amino acids long. V lost 4 bases, J lost 4 bases, and 15 bases lay in between. CDR1 SGHRS and CDR2 YFSETQ come from the germline V gene. CDR3 coding DNA: TGCGCCAGCAGCCTGGATTGGGAGAGATACAATGAGCAGTTCTTC. The encoded protein is CASSLDWERYNEQFF.

V and J are TRBV25-1 and TRBJ1-1; D ambiguous. V was trimmed by 8 bases and J by 4 bases, leaving 8 bases between them. Germline V gene sequence: CDR1 MGHDK, CDR2 SYGVNS. The CDR3 is 11 residues long. CDR3 DNA: TGTGCCAGCCGCCGGGGCACTGAAGCTTTCTTT. Translation: CASRRGTEAFF.

This rearrangement joins TRBV30 to TRBJ2-7, with 7 positions matching TRBD1. V lost 2 bases and J lost 2; bases outside the gene matches: 18. The germline V gene encodes CDR1 GTSNPN and CDR2 SVGIG (reference sequence). CDR3 size: 18 residues. The CDR3 loop is CAWSRPDRVLTRTYEQYF. The CDR3, as DNA: TGTGCCTGGAGTCGTCCCGACAGGGTTCTCACCCGAACCTACGAGCAGTACTTC. Complete variable domain (other parts from reference TRBV30 and TRBJ2-7): SQTIHQWPATLVQPVGSPLSLECTVEGTSNPNLYWYRQAAGRGLQLLFYSVGIGQISSEVPQNLSASRPQDRQFILSSKKLLLSDSGFYLCAWSRPDRVLTRTYEQYFGPGTRLTVT.

This clone turned up a few times. This chain links TRBV5-5 with TRBJ1-2; no clear D. The ends were cut back, 0 bases at V and 3 bases at J, with 9 bases in the middle. The CDR3 has 14 amino acids. Germline V lookup: CDR1 SGHKS, CDR2 YYEKEE (reference sequence). CDR3: CASSLDGGHYGYTF. The CDR3 bases are TGTGCCAGCAGCTTGGATGGCGGCCACTATGGCTACACCTTC.

The chain carries TRBV27 and TRBJ2-7; possibly TRBD2 for D (6 bases). The CDR3 runs 14 residues. V lost 6 bases and J 7 bases, leaving 19 bases between the germline ends. Germline V CDR1 and CDR2: MNHEY, SMNVEV (reference sequence). The CDR3 DNA reads TGTGCCAGCAGACTTAACCCCGGCAGCGGGGAGCAGTACTTC. It encodes CASRLNPGSGEQYF.

The chain recombines TRBV7-2 with TRBJ1-2, with D maybe TRBD1 (5 bases). Trimming pared 0 bases from V and 7 bases from J, leaving 21 bases between. The CDR3 is 17 amino acids. CDR1 and CDR2 from the germline V gene are SGHTA and FQGNSA. CDR3 in amino acids: CASSLASGPTTLSGYTF. The DNA for the CDR3 is TGTGCCAGCAGCTTAGCATCAGGGCCAACTACCTTATCTGGCTACACCTTC.

The chain has TRBV14 and TRBJ1-2, with D perhaps matching TRBD1 (5 bases). Germline CDR1 and CDR2: SGHDN and FVKESK. The V gene lost 1 base and the J gene lost 4 bases, with 16 bases spanning the gap. This CDR3 comprises 16 residues. CDR3 in amino acids: CASSQGVGAGFYGYTF. CDR3 bases: TGTGCCAGCAGCCAAGGAGTTGGGGCCGGGTTCTATGGCTACACCTTC.

The V gene is TRBV18, the J gene TRBJ1-2; 7 bases map to TRBD1. V dropped 1 base and J dropped 8; count of bases not matched to a gene: 10. The CDR3 spans 15 residues. Germline lookup yields CDR1 KGHSH and CDR2 LQKENI. The CDR3 here is CASSPQWARGNGYTF. Here the CDR3 DNA reads TGTGCCAGCTCACCACAGTGGGCCAGGGGGAACGGCTACACCTTC.

This chain links TRBV10-1 with TRBJ2-3; D unclear. The CDR3 extends over 15 amino acids. Germline CDR1 is WNHNN and CDR2 is SYGVQD (reference sequence). V lost 0 bases and J 2 bases, leaving 9 bases between the germline ends. Here the CDR3 DNA reads TGCGCCAGCAGTGAGTCGCCAGGCCACACAGATACGCAGTATTTT. This codes for CASSESPGHTDTQYF.

V usage is TRBV24-1 and J usage is TRBJ2-3; D is possibly TRBD2 (6 bases). Germline values: CDR1 KGHDR, CDR2 SFDVKD. The CDR3 contains 14 residues. V was clipped by 5 bases and J by 0 bases, with 8 bases between them. In nucleotides, the CDR3 is TGTGCCACCAGTGTAGGGACTAGCACAGATACGCAGTATTTT. This translates into CATSVGTSTDTQYF.

The chain has TRBV5-1 and TRBJ1-2; 9 bases line up with TRBD1. The CDR3 runs to 15 residues. V gave up 3 bases and J gave up 1 base; unmatched junction bases: 4. The germline CDR1 and CDR2 sequences are SGHRS and YFSETQ. The CDR3 bases are TGCGCCAGCAGCTATAGACAGGGGGGTAACTATGGCTACACCTTC. Translated, it gives CASSYRQGGNYGYTF.

The chain joins TRBV10-3 to TRBJ2-5; the match to TRBD2 covers 8 bases. Germline V gene data show CDR1 as ENHRY and CDR2 as SYGVKD. V shed 8 bases and J 5 bases; nucleotides not matched to a gene: 7. The CDR3 runs 13 residues. The CDR3 loop is CAIGAGGKETQYF. CDR3 coding DNA: TGTGCCATCGGGGCGGGAGGAAAGGAGACCCAGTACTTC.

The chain is built from TRBV30 and TRBJ2-3, with a tentative D call TRBD1 (6 bases). This CDR3 is built from 16 residues. The V gene's germline CDR1 is GTSNPN and CDR2 SVGIG (reference sequence). Trimming removed 4 bases at V and 0 bases at J, with 17 bases between. This CDR3 is CAWIRGKLSSTDTQYF. The CDR3 DNA follows: TGTGCCTGGATCAGGGGAAAGCTGTCCAGCACAGATACGCAGTATTTT.

Only one count was recorded for this clone. The gene calls are TRBV5-5 and TRBJ2-1, with TRBD2 identical over 8 bases. CDR1 is SGHKS, CDR2 YYEKEE, per germline (reference sequence). The CDR3 contains 13 residues. The V and J ends lost 4 bases and 8 bases, in that order; junction bases with no gene match: 5. The CDR3 DNA is TGTGCCAGCAGCCCGGGAGGGGATTATGAGCAGTTCTTC. This gives the protein CASSPGGDYEQFF. Based on the CDR3 plus reference TRBV5-5 and TRBJ2-1, the full variable domain is DAGVTQSPTHLIKTRGQQVTLRCSPISGHKSVSWYQQVLGQGPQFIFQYYEKEERGRGNFPDRFSARQFPNYSSELNVNALLLGDSALYLCASSPGGDYEQFFGPGTRLTVL.

The V call is TRBV18, the J call TRBJ2-7; a possible D gene is TRBD1 (6 bases). This CDR3 region has 15 residues. Germline V gene sequence: CDR1 KGHSH, CDR2 LQKENI. The V end was cut by 0 bases, the J end by 3 bases, with 12 bases between. The CDR3 sequence is CASSPPSTGYYEQYF. The CDR3 DNA reads TGTGCCAGCTCACCACCGTCGACAGGTTACTACGAGCAGTACTTC.

The rearrangement uses TRBV5-8 and TRBJ1-5; a weak D match, TRBD1 (5 bases). Germline CDR1 and CDR2: SGHTS and YDEGEE. This CDR3 contains 19 residues. The CDR3 nucleotides are TGTGCGAGCGCGGGGCTAAAGGGGTTTGGGGCGCAGAGCGATCAGCCCCAGCATTTT. Amino acid sequence: CASAGLKGFGAQSDQPQHF.

The rearrangement uses TRBV7-9 and TRBJ1-2; D is unresolved. The ends were cut back, 4 bases at V and 4 bases at J, with 13 bases in the middle. The CDR3 totals 14 residues. CDR1 SEHNR and CDR2 FQNEAQ come from the germline V gene (reference sequence). The CDR3 here is CASSSSARSYGYTF. The CDR3 coding sequence is TGTGCCAGCAGCTCGTCAGCCCGGAGCTATGGCTACACCTTC.

The gene calls are TRBV7-2 and TRBJ1-1; 7 nucleotides line up with TRBD1. The CDR3 length is 13 residues. CDR1 and CDR2 from the germline V gene are SGHTA and FQGNSA. Losses at the gene ends were 6 bases for V and 7 bases for J; bases not matched to a gene: 8. The CDR3 region is CASSRRGYNEAFF. The CDR3 bases are TGTGCCAGCAGTCGCAGGGGGTATAATGAAGCTTTCTTT.

The chain combines TRBV15 with TRBJ1-6, with a tentative D call TRBD1 (6 bases). There are 15 residues in the CDR3. Germline V gene data show CDR1 as LNHNV and CDR2 as YYDKDF (reference sequence). The V gene lost 0 bases and the J gene lost 10 bases, with 13 bases spanning the gap. CDR3 amino acids: CATSRDAGGESPLHF. CDR3 DNA: TGTGCCACCAGCAGAGACGCGGGGGGCGAATCACCCCTCCACTTT.

The chain combines TRBV3-1 (or the pseudogene TRBV3-2) with TRBJ1-1; weak D call: TRBD1 (5 bases). Germline V gene lookup returns CDR1 LGHDT and CDR2 YNNKEL (reference sequence). V lost 2 bases and J 4 bases, leaving 8 bases between the germline ends. The CDR3 totals 13 residues. The CDR3: CASSQWTTTEAFF. The DNA for the CDR3 is TGTGCCAGCAGCCAATGGACAACCACTGAAGCTTTCTTT.

This clone was seen just once. The genes are TRBV2 and TRBJ1-4; D is possibly TRBD1 (6 bases). V was pared by 3 bases and J by 5 bases, with 13 bases between. Germline CDR1 reads SNHLY; CDR2 reads FYNNEI. This CDR3 has 15 amino acids. Here the CDR3 DNA reads TGTGCCAGCAGTGAGCAGGGGTTACGGAATGAAAAACTGTTTTTT. Its translation is CASSEQGLRNEKLFF.

V gene TRBV2 combines with J gene TRBJ1-2; D remains unclear. V was cut by 4 bases and J by 4 bases, with 16 bases left in between. The CDR3 is 15 amino acids. Per germline, CDR1 SNHLY and CDR2 FYNNEI. The CDR3 reads CASSAPPRTAYGYTF. CDR3 coding DNA: TGTGCCAGCAGTGCCCCACCTAGAACTGCCTATGGCTACACCTTC.

This clone was seen a few times. The rearrangement joins TRBV7-3 to TRBJ1-6, with 7 bases matching TRBD1. V dropped 5 bases and J dropped 14; count of bases not matched to a gene: 12. Looked up from germline, CDR1 is SGHTA and CDR2 is FQGTGA. This CDR3 has 14 amino acids. The CDR3 nucleotides read TGTGCCAGCAGCCCCGGGACAGAGGGGTCAGCCCTCCACTTT. As protein: CASSPGTEGSALHF.

This clone has a handful of counts. The J gene is TRBJ2-1, the V gene TRBV5-1; a weak D match, TRBD1 (6 bases). Per germline, CDR1 SGHRS and CDR2 YFSETQ. V lost 0 bases and J 5 bases, leaving 24 bases between the germline ends. The CDR3 runs to 19 residues. CDR3 nucleotide sequence: TGCGCCAGCAGCTTGGGTCCAGGGGCCAGGGAAGTCGATCACAATGAGCAGTTCTTC. The encoded protein is CASSLGPGAREVDHNEQFF. The variable domain in full, completed from reference TRBV5-1 and TRBJ2-1, reads KAGVTQTPRYLIKTRGQQVTLSCSPISGHRSVSWYQQTPGQGLQFLFEYFSETQRNKGNFPGRFSGRQFSNSRSEMNVSTLELGDSALYLCASSLGPGAREVDHNEQFFGPGTRLTVL.

CDR3 sequence reads: CASSLRTGFSTEAFF. The CDR3 nucleotides are TGTGCCAGCAGCCTCCGGACGGGATTTAGCACTGAAGCTTTCTTT. V and J are TRBV7-3 and TRBJ1-1; D not resolved. The germline V gene encodes CDR1 SGHTA and CDR2 FQGTGA. This CDR3 region has 15 residues. Trimming cost V 5 bases and J 4 bases, with 17 bases left between them. The whole variable domain, filled in from reference TRBV7-3 and TRBJ1-1, reads GAGVSQTPSNKVTEKGKYVELRCDPISGHTALYWYRQSLGQGPEFLIYFQGTGAADDSGLPNDRFFAVRPEGSVSTLKIQRTERGDSAVYLCASSLRTGFSTEAFFGQGTRLTVV.

The gene calls are TRBV15 and TRBJ1-2; 9 nucleotides align to TRBD1. Per the germline V gene, CDR1 is LNHNV and CDR2 is YYDKDF (reference sequence). The ends lost 1 base at V and 4 bases at J; junction bases unmatched: 7. The CDR3 spans 16 residues. This CDR3 reads CATSRARDREFYGYTF. The CDR3 bases are TGTGCCACCAGCAGAGCACGGGACAGGGAATTCTATGGCTACACCTTC.

In DNA form, the CDR3 reads TGTGCCAGCGGGGGCCCCAATCAGCCCCAGCATTTT. It specifies CASGGPNQPQHF. This chain connects TRBV12-3 or TRBV12-4 to TRBJ1-5, with a weak D call TRBD1 (6 bases). This CDR3 region has 12 residues. The V and J ends lost 8 bases and 3 bases respectively, with 8 bases between them.

The gene calls are TRBV3-1 (or the pseudogene TRBV3-2) and TRBJ1-3; D gene ambiguous. Germline V CDR1 and CDR2: LGHDT, YNNKEL (reference sequence). V shed 0 bases and J shed 0 bases, with 9 bases lying between them. CDR3 length equals 16 residues. For the CDR3, the DNA is TGTGCCAGCAGCCAAGACCTACGGGGCTCTGGAAACACCATATATTTT. Translation gives CASSQDLRGSGNTIYF.